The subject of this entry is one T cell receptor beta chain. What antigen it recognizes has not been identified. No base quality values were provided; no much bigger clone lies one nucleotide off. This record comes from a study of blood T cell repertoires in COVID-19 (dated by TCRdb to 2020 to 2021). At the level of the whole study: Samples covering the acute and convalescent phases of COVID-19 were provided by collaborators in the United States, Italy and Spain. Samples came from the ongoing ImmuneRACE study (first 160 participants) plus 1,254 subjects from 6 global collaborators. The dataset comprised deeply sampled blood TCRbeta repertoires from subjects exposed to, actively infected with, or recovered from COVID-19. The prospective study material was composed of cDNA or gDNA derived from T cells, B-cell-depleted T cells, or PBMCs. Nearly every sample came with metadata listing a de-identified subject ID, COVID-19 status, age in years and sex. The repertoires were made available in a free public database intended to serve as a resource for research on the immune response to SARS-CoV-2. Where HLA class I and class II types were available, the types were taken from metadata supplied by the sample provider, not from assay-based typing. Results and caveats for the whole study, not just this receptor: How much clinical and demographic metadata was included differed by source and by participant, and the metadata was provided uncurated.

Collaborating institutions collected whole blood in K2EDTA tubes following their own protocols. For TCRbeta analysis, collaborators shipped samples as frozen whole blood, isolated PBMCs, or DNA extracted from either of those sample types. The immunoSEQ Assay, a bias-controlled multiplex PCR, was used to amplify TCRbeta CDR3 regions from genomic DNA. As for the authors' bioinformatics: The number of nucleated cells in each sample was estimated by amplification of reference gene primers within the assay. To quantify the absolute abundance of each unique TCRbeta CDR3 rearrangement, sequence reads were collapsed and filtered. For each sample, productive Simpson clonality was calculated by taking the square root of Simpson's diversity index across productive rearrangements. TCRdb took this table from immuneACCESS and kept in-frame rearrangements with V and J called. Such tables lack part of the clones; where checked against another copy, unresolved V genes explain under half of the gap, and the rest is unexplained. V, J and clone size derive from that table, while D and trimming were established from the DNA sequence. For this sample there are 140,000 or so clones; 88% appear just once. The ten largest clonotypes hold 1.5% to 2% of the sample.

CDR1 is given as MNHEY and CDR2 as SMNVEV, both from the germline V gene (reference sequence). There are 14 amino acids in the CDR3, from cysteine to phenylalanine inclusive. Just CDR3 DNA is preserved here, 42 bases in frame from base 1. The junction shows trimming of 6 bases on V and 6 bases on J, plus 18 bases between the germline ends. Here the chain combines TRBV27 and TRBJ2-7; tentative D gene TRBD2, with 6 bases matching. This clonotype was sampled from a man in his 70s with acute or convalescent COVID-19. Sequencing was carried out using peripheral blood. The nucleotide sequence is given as TGTGCCAGCAGCTTACGGGGACTTCACCTCGAGCAGTACTTC. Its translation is CASSLRGLHLEQYF.